This T cell receptor (beta chain) is drawn from a study of beta chain features in type 1 diabetes. Background on the study: Examination covered under 120 million sorted cells spanning all samples.

All of the isolated RNA was reverse transcribed, so expressed TCRB transcripts were sequenced. Clones were read by immunoSEQ multiplex PCR, and TCRdb kept only the in-frame ones, dropping some. The data contain about 650,000 clones, roughly 12% of them singletons. Notes on this clone: The antigen is not known.

Overall study results and limits: Shortening that was moderate but significant affected the TCRB CDR3s of Type 1 diabetes patients in all four CD4+ subsets. Insertion counts at VDJ junctions were lower in type 1 diabetes patients, who also showed more deletions there.

This CDR3 spans 16 amino acids. The V segment lost 0 bases and the J segment 4 bases; nucleotides outside the gene matches: 6. Germline V CDR1 and CDR2: SGDLS, YYNGEE. This TCR came from a man aged 25-40 years with type 1 diabetes. Material for sequencing was naive CD4+ T cells from blood. The gene calls are TRBV9 and TRBJ2-1, with 8 bases that match TRBD1. CDR3 amino acids: CASSVEYRGYYNEQFF. CDR3 bases: TGTGCCAGCAGCGTAGAGTACAGGGGGTATTACAATGAGCAGTTCTTC.